This T cell receptor beta chain was identified during a study of T cells after yellow fever vaccination. Study results and caveats: A limited proportion of clonotypes was detected within both the CD4 and CD8 compartments. The booster saw the reappearance of most primary-vaccination clones (approximately 97% CD4, 88% CD8).

Worth noting for this clonotype: Antigen unknown.

Losses at the gene ends were 4 bases for V and 5 bases for J; bases not matched to a gene: 11. The germline gives CDR1 SGHTA, CDR2 FQGTGA. CDR3 size: 16 residues. TCRdb analysed the 5' RACE reads with MiXCR anew, one entry per CDR3 protein. The sample yields about 550,000 distinct CDR3 sequences, under 25% seen once. The sequence derives from a man aged 25-40 years who received the YFV17D yellow fever vaccine. The sequenced sample was PBMCs, obtained 15 days after the yellow fever booster vaccination. V gene TRBV7-3 combines with J gene TRBJ2-5; TRBD1 aligns across 9 bases. In nucleotides, the CDR3 is TGTGCCAGCAGCTCGGTAGCACAGGGGGCGGGCGAGACCCAGTACTTC. This encodes CASSSVAQGAGETQYF.